This T cell receptor beta chain is from a study of T cells after yellow fever vaccination. Many counts were recorded for this clonotype. TCRdb fed the 5' RACE reads into MiXCR, producing one record per CDR3 protein. The repertoire consists of 180,000 or so distinct CDR3 sequences, with approximately 11% occurring once and the leading ten covering 30% to 45%. Trimming shortened V by 3 bases and J by 10 bases, and 10 bases separated the two germline ends. The germline CDR1 and CDR2 sequences are KGHSH and LQKENI. This CDR3 comprises 12 residues. The genes are TRBV18 and TRBJ2-1; D gene ambiguous. This TCR came from a man aged 18 to 35 who received the YFV17D yellow fever vaccine. This specimen consisted of CD8+ T cells sorted from PBMCs, obtained 15 days after the yellow fever booster vaccination. CDR3 coding DNA: TGTGCCAGCTCACCGGCCCGCTGGGAGCAGTTCTTC. Amino acid sequence: CASSPARWEQFF.